This entry lists 9 T cell receptor beta chains sequenced from one sample in a study of beta chain features in type 1 diabetes. What was sequenced were expressed TCRB transcripts, since all of the isolated RNA had been reverse transcribed. The assay was immunoSEQ multiplex PCR, and TCRdb's table has in-frame clones only and misses some. The sample holds under 250,000 clones, around 26% seen once. Sequencing was done on a sample of central memory CD4+ T cells from blood. The receptors were sampled from a man aged 25 to 40 in good health.

The sample holds a few counts of this clone. The chain links TRBV18 to TRBJ2-7; TRBD1 matches 7 bases. CDR1 KGHSH and CDR2 LQKENI come from the germline V gene. The CDR3 totals 12 residues. V was pared by 3 bases and J by 4 bases, with 0 bases of the junction left unmatched. The CDR3 nucleotides read TGTGCCAGCTCACCCAGGGGGTACGAGCAGTACTTC. Encoded protein: CASSPRGYEQYF.

This clone was seen a few times. The gene calls are TRBV19 and TRBJ1-1; D unclear. Trimming pared 6 bases from V and 3 bases from J, leaving 17 bases between. CDR3 length: 15 residues. The germline V gene has CDR1 LNHDA and CDR2 SQIVND (reference sequence). The DNA of the CDR3 is TGTGCCAGTAGAAAGGGAGCCGATCTGTACACTGAAGCTTTCTTT. Its translation is CASRKGADLYTEAFF.

This chain joins TRBV9 and TRBJ1-6; D is possibly TRBD1 (6 bases). This CDR3 comprises 16 residues. Per germline, CDR1 SGDLS and CDR2 YYNGEE. Trimming shortened V by 3 bases and J by 7 bases, and 17 bases separated the two germline ends. The CDR3 nucleotides read TGTGCCAGCAGCGGCCGCGGGGGGGCTACCAATTCACCCCTCCACTTT. This sequence encodes CASSGRGGATNSPLHF. Supplemented by reference TRBV9 and TRBJ1-6, the full variable domain reads DSGVTQTPKHLITATGQRVTLRCSPRSGDLSVYWYQQSLDQGLQFLIQYYNGEERAKGNILERFSAQQFPDLHSELNLSSLELGDSALYFCASSGRGGATNSPLHFGNGTRLTVT.

This clone turned up a few times. V usage is TRBV5-6 and J usage is TRBJ2-4; 9 positions match TRBD1. Trimming took 7 bases from V and 3 from J; bases not matched to a gene: 11. Germline V gives CDR1 SGHDT, CDR2 YYEEEE. This CDR3 contains 16 residues. The CDR3 coding sequence is TGTGCCAGCGGGAGTGGACAGGGGATGGGCAAAAACATTCAGTACTTC. Encoded protein: CASGSGQGMGKNIQYF.

This chain uses TRBV18 with TRBJ1-1; D gene uncertain. Germline V gene sequence: CDR1 KGHSH, CDR2 LQKENI. V shed 3 bases and J shed 8 bases, with 10 bases lying between them. This CDR3 has 12 residues. CDR3 nucleotides: TGTGCCAGCTCACCCCAGGAGAAAGAAGCTTTCTTT. Translation gives CASSPQEKEAFF. Full variable domain (missing parts from reference TRBV18 and TRBJ1-1): NAGVMQNPRHLVRRRGQEARLRCSPMKGHSHVYWYRQLPEEGLKFMVYLQKENIIDESGMPKERFSAEFPKEGPSILRIQQVVRGDSAAYFCASSPQEKEAFFGQGTRLTVV.

This clone was counted ten times or more. V is TRBV29-1 and J is TRBJ2-7; 10 nucleotides match TRBD1. Germline V gene lookup returns CDR1 SQVTM and CDR2 ANQGSEA. CDR3 length: 14 amino acids. J lost 5 bases, V lost 4 bases, and 8 bases had no gene match. DNA of the CDR3: TGCAGCGTTGCCATTCGACAGGGGGCGAACGAGCAGTACTTC. Translated, it gives CSVAIRQGANEQYF.

CDR3 bases: TGTGCCAGCCCACGAAGTAGCGGGACCGTCTACGAGCAGTACTTC. Protein product: CASPRSSGTVYEQYF. This chain links TRBV27 with TRBJ2-7, with TRBD2 identical over 8 bases. J gave up 3 bases and V 8 bases, and 12 bases lay outside the gene matches. This CDR3 comprises 15 residues. CDR1 is MNHEY, CDR2 SMNVEV, per germline (reference sequence).

This clone was found a few times. The chain combines TRBV19 with TRBJ1-2; 7 bases are shared with TRBD1. Germline V gene data show CDR1 as LNHDA and CDR2 as SQIVND (reference sequence). The CDR3 is 16 residues long. Unmatched junction bases numbered 10, after V lost 3 bases and J lost 3 bases. The CDR3, as DNA: TGTGCCAGTAGTATCCCTCGACAGGGTATTTACTATGGCTACACCTTC. This codes for CASSIPRQGIYYGYTF.

This clone has a single count. J is TRBJ2-7 and V is TRBV28, with 12 nucleotides matching TRBD1. CDR1 is MDHEN, CDR2 SYDVKM, per germline. The V segment lost 4 bases and the J segment 0 bases; nucleotides outside the gene matches: 4. The CDR3 runs to 16 residues. The CDR3 sequence is CASSSGTGGHSYEQYF. The CDR3 coding sequence is TGTGCCAGCAGTTCCGGGACAGGGGGCCACTCCTACGAGCAGTACTTC. Combining the CDR3 with reference TRBV28 and TRBJ2-7 gives the whole variable domain DVKVTQSSRYLVKRTGEKVFLECVQDMDHENMFWYRQDPGLGLRLIYFSYDVKMKEKGDIPEGYSVSREKKERFSLILESASTNQTSMYLCASSSGTGGHSYEQYFGPGTRLTVT.